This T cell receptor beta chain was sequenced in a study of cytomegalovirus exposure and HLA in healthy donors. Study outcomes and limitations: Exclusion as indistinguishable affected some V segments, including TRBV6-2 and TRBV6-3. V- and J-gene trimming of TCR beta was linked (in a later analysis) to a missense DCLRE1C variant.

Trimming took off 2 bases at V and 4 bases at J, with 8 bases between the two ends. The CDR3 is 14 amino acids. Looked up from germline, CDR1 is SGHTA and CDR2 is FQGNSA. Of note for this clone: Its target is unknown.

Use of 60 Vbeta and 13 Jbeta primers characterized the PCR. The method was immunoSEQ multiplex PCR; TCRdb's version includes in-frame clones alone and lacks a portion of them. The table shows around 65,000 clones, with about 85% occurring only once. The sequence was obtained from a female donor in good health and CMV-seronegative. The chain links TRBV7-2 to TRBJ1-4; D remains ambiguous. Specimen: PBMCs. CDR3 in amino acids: CASSLRQINEKLFF. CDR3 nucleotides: TGTGCCAGCAGCTTACGACAAATTAATGAAAAACTGTTTTTT.